The 3 T cell receptor beta chains in this list originate from one sample, sequenced in a study of cytomegalovirus exposure and HLA in healthy donors. 13 Jbeta primers and 60 Vbeta primers were used for the PCR. Sequencing used immunoSEQ multiplex PCR; TCRdb keeps in-frame clones, though not all of them. The sample lists 90,000 to 140,000 clones, around 75% occurring once. The sample was PBMCs. The source is a man younger than 45 in good health and CMV-seropositive.

CDR3 DNA: TGCGCCAGCAGCCAACTTGACCGGGACAGAGAGACCCAGTACTTC. The encoded protein is CASSQLDRDRETQYF. This sequence joins TRBV4-1 and TRBJ2-5; TRBD1 aligns across 7 bases. Germline V CDR1 and CDR2: MGHRA, YSYEKL. Trimming cost V 2 bases and J 4 bases; bases outside gene matches: 7. This CDR3 region has 15 residues.

V and J are TRBV5-1 and TRBJ2-3; TRBD1 aligns across 8 bases. There are 13 residues in the CDR3. CDR1 is SGHRS, CDR2 YFSETQ, per germline. Trimming removed 3 bases from V and 10 bases from J; junction bases left unmatched: 7. In DNA form, the CDR3 reads TGCGCCAGCAGCTCGGGGACAGGCCTATCGCAGTATTTT. Amino acids: CASSSGTGLSQYF. Full variable domain (outside the CDR3, taken from reference TRBV5-1 and TRBJ2-3): KAGVTQTPRYLIKTRGQQVTLSCSPISGHRSVSWYQQTPGQGLQFLFEYFSETQRNKGNFPGRFSGRQFSNSRSEMNVSTLELGDSALYLCASSSGTGLSQYFGPGTRLTVL.

The chain links TRBV2 to TRBJ2-5, with D perhaps TRBD1 (6 bases). The CDR3 has 15 amino acids. CDR1 is SNHLY, CDR2 FYNNEI, per germline. V was shortened by 5 bases and J by 1 base, with 14 bases between the two germline ends. CDR3 nucleotide sequence: TGTGCCAGCAGTTTCCAGGGGACCCTCCAAGAGACCCAGTACTTC. This codes for CASSFQGTLQETQYF.